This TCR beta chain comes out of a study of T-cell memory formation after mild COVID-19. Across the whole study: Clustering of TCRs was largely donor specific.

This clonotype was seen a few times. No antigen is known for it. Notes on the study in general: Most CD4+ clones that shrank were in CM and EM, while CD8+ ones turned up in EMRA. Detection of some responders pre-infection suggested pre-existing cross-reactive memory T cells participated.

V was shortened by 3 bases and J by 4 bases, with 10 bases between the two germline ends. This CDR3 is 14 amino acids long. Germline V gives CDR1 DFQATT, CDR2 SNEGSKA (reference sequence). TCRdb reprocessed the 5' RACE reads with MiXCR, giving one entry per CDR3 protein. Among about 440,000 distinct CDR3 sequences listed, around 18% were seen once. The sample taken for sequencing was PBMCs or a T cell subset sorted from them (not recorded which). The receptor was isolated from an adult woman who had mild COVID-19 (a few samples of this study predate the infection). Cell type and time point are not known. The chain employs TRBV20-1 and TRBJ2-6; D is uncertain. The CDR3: CSASPPGGANVLTF. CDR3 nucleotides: TGCAGTGCTAGTCCCCCCGGCGGGGCCAACGTCCTGACTTTC.